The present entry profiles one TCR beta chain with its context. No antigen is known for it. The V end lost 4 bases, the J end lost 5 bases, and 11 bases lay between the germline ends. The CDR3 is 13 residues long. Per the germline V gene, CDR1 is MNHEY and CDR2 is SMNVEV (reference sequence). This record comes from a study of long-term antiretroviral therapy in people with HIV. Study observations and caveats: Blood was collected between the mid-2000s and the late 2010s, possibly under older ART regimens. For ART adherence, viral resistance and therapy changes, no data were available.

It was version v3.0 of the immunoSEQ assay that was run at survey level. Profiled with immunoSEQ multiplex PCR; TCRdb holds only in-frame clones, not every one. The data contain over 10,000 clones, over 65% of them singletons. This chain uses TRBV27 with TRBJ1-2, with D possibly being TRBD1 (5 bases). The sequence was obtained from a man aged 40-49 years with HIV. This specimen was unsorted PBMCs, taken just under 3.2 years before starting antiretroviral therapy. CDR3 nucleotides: TGTGCCAGCAGTTGGGGGATTCGGTATGGCTACACCTTC. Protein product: CASSWGIRYGYTF.